The rows below give T cell receptor beta chains drawn from one sample of a study of identical twins. TCRdb ran MiXCR on the 5' RACE reads and lists one entry per CDR3 protein. The repertoire includes hundreds of thousands of distinct CDR3 sequences, around an eighth of them detected once, and roughly 1.5% sits in the top ten. A further study also used this sample, focusing on yellow fever vaccine responses in identical twins.

The material sequenced was PBMCs. The receptors here all came from a woman under 30 in good health. The CDR3 runs from the conserved cysteine through the conserved F or W.

V gene	J gene	CDR3 protein
TRBV7-3	TRBJ2-7	CASSLTKTSGEQYF
TRBV7-9	TRBJ2-2	CASSRLAGSTGELFF
TRBV3-1	TRBJ1-5	CASSQADRDPYSNQPQHF
TRBV12-3/TRBV12-4	TRBJ2-2	CASSLVASGNGELFF
TRBV12-3/TRBV12-4	TRBJ2-7	CASSLRGGLGVEQYF
TRBV7-9	TRBJ2-1	CASSGEEWLAGEQFF
TRBV5-4	TRBJ2-1	CASSLIRPGLPTYNEQFF
TRBV28	TRBJ2-3	CASSRRRGGFGTDTQYF
TRBV3-1	TRBJ2-7	CASSQELTSGRVYEQYF
TRBV28	TRBJ2-4	CASSLAGNKNIQYF
TRBV6-1	TRBJ2-2	CASSDYSYYANTGELFF
TRBV12-3/TRBV12-4	TRBJ1-5	CASRNRRTGGEPNQPQHF
TRBV12-3/TRBV12-4	TRBJ1-2	CASSFGIYGYTF
TRBV15	TRBJ2-3	CATSRGIPSTDTQYF
TRBV5-1	TRBJ2-3	CASSFIPGLATDTQYF
TRBV6-5	TRBJ1-1	CASSSVTGNTEAFF
TRBV2	TRBJ2-4	CASSDGYSKNIQYF
TRBV10-3	TRBJ2-7	CAISFGGTGDEQYF
TRBV10-2	TRBJ2-7	CASSGNRQAPGRF
TRBV27	TRBJ2-1	CASSGGLAGGDEQFF
TRBV5-6	TRBJ2-2	CASWQDITGELFF
TRBV20-1	TRBJ2-7	CSAAKRGRASYEQYF
TRBV29-1	TRBJ2-2	CSVRQGQGELFF
TRBV28	TRBJ2-1	CASSLVWDQYNEQFF
TRBV6-2/TRBV6-3	TRBJ1-4	CATRQGGNEKLFF
TRBV9	TRBJ2-3	CASSHGTGVTDTQYF
TRBV5-1	TRBJ2-1	CASSLARLAGQPLPSGEQFF
TRBV20-1	TRBJ2-2	CSARDAFGRANTGELFF
TRBV6-2/TRBV6-3	TRBJ2-3	CASSAVVAGEEGTDTQYF
TRBV5-6	TRBJ1-2	CASRGGTAGSQNYGYTF
TRBV12-3/TRBV12-4	TRBJ2-1	CASSFLGEGRNEQFF